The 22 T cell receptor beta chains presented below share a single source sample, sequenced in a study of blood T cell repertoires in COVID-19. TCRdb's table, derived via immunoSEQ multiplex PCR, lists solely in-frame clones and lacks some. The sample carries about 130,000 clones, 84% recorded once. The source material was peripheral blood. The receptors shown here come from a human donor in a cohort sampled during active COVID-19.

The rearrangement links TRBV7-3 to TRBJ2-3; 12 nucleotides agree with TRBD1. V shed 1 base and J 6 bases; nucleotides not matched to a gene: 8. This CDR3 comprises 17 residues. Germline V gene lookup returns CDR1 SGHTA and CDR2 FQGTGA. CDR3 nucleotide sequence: TGTGCCAGCAGCTTAAGGCCGGGACAGGGGGCCAGGGATACGCAGTATTTT. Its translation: CASSLRPGQGARDTQYF.

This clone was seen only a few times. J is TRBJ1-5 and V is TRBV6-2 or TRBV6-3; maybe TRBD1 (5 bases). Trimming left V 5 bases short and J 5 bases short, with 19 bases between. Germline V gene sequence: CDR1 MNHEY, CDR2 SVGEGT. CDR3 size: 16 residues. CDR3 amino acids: CASSPRFDSVYQPQHF. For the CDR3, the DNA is TGTGCCAGCAGTCCCCGATTTGACAGCGTTTATCAGCCCCAGCATTTT.

The chain's CDR3 is CASSYGLAGQETQYF. The DNA of the CDR3 is TGTGCCAGCAGTTATGGACTAGCGGGCCAAGAGACCCAGTACTTC. This sequence joins TRBV6-2 or TRBV6-3 and TRBJ2-5, with 11 bases identical to TRBD2. This CDR3 spans 15 amino acids. The V gene's germline CDR1 is MNHEY and CDR2 SVGEGT. The J segment lost 1 base and the V segment lost 3 bases, leaving 1 base of the junction unmatched.

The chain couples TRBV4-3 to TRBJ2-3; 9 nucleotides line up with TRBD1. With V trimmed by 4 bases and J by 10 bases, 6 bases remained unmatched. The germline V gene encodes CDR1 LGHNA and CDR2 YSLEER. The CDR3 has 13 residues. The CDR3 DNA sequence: TGCGCCAGCAGCCCACCGGGACAGGGCCCGCAGTATTTT. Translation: CASSPPGQGPQYF.

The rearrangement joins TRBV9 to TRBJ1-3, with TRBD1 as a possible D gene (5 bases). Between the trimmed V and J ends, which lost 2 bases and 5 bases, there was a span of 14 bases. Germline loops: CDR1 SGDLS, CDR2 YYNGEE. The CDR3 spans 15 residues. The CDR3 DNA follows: TGTGCCAGCAGCGTTCGTCAGGGAGGGAGAAACACCATATATTTT. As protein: CASSVRQGGRNTIYF.

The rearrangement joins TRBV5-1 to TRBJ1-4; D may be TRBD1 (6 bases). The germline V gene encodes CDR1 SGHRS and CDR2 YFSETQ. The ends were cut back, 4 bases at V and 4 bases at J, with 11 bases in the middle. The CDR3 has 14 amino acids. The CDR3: CASSLQGDNEKLFF. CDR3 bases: TGCGCCAGCAGCCTACAGGGTGATAATGAAAAACTGTTTTTT.

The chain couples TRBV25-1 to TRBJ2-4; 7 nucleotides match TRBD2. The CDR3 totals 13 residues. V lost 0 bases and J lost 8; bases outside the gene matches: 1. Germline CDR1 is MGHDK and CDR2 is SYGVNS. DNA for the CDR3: TGTGCCAGCAGTGAATACGCGGGGGACATTCAGTACTTC. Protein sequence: CASSEYAGDIQYF.

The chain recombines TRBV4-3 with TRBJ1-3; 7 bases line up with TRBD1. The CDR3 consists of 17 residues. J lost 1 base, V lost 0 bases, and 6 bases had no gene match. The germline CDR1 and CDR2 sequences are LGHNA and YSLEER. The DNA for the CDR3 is TGCGCCAGCAGCCAAGATCGGGGCAGGGGGTCTGGAAACACCATATATTTT. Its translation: CASSQDRGRGSGNTIYF.

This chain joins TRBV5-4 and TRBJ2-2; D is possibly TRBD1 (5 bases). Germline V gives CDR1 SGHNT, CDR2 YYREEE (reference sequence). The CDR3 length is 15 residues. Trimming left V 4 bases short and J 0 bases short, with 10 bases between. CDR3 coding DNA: TGTGCCAGCAGCCAACAGGAGACGAACACCGGGGAGCTGTTTTTT. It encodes CASSQQETNTGELFF.

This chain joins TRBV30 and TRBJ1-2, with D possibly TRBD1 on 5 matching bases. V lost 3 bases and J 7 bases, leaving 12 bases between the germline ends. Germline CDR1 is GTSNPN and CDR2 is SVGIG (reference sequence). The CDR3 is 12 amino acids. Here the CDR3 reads CAWSGGPSGYTF. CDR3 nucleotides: TGTGCCTGGAGCGGGGGACCATCTGGCTACACCTTC. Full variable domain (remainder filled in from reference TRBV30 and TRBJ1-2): SQTIHQWPATLVQPVGSPLSLECTVEGTSNPNLYWYRQAAGRGLQLLFYSVGIGQISSEVPQNLSASRPQDRQFILSSKKLLLSDSGFYLCAWSGGPSGYTFGSGTRLTVV.

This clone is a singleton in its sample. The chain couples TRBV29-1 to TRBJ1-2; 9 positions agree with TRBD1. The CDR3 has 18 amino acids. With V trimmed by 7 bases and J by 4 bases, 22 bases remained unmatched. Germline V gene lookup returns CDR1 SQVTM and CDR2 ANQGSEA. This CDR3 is CSGVRLRDRAVGGYGYTF. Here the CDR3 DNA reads TGCAGCGGGGTACGTTTAAGGGACAGGGCGGTCGGAGGCTATGGCTACACCTTC.

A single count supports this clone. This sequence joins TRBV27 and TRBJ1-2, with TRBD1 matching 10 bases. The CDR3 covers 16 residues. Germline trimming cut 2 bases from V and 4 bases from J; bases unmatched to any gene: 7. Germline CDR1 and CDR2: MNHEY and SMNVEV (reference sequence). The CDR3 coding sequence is TGTGCCAGCAGTTTAAGGGGACAGGGGAAGGGCTATGGCTACACCTTC. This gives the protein CASSLRGQGKGYGYTF.

CDR3 sequence reads: CASREGPETQYF. DNA for the CDR3: TGTGCCAGCCGGGAGGGCCCTGAGACCCAGTACTTC. This chain links TRBV7-2 with TRBJ2-5; TRBD2 aligns across 8 bases. The CDR3 loop spans 12 amino acids. The germline V gene has CDR1 SGHTA and CDR2 FQGNSA. V lost 8 bases to trimming and J lost 5 bases; unmatched junction nucleotides: 4.

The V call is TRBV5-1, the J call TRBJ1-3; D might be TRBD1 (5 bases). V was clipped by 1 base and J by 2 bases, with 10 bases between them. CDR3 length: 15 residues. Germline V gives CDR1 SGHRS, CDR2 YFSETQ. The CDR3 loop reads CASSLSGSAGNTIYF. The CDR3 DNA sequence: TGCGCCAGCAGCTTGTCAGGGTCTGCTGGAAACACCATATATTTT.

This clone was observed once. CDR3 sequence: CASMFGPNYGYTF. The DNA for the CDR3 is TGTGCCAGCATGTTCGGTCCCAACTATGGCTACACCTTC. This chain connects TRBV12-3 or TRBV12-4 to TRBJ1-2, with D unclear. Deletions cut 7 bases from V and 2 bases from J, with 11 bases between. The CDR3 length is 13 residues.

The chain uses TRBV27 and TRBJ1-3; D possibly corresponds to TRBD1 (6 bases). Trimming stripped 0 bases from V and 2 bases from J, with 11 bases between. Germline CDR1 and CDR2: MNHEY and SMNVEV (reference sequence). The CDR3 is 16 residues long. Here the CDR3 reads CASSLSRGFPGNTIYF. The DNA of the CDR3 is TGTGCCAGCAGTTTATCGAGGGGGTTCCCTGGAAACACCATATATTTT.

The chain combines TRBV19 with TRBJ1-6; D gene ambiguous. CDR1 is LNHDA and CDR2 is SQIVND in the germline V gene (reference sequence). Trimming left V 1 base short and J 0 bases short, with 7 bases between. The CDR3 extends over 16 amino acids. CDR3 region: CASSIVRSSYNSPLHF. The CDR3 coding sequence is TGTGCCAGTAGTATAGTAAGGAGCTCCTATAATTCACCCCTCCACTTT.

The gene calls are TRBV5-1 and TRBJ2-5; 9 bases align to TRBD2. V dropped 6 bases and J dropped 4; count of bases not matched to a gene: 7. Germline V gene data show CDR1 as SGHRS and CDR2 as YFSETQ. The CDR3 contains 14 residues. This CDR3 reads CASTGGGAGETQYF. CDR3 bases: TGCGCCAGCACCGGCGGGGGGGCAGGAGAGACCCAGTACTTC.

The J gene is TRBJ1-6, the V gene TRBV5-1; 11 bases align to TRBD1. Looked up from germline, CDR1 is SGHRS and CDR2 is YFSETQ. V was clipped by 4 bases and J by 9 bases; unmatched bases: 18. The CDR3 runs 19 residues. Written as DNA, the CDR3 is TGCGCCAGCAGCCCCCGACCCCCCGGGACAGGGGGTGCGAGTTCACCCCTCCACTTT. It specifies CASSPRPPGTGGASSPLHF.

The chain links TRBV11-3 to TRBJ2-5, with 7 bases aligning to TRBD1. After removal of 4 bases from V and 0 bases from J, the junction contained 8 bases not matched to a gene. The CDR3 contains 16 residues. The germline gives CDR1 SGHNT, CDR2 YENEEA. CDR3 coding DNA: TGTGCCAGCAGCTCAGGGACAGCCCTGTACCAAGAGACCCAGTACTTC. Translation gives CASSSGTALYQETQYF.

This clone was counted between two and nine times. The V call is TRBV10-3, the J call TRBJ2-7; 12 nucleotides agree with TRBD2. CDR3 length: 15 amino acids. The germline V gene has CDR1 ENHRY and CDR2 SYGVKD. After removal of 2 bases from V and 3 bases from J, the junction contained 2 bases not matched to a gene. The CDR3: CAISEGLAGFYEQYV. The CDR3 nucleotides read TGTGCCATCAGTGAGGGACTAGCGGGATTCTACGAGCAGTACGTC.

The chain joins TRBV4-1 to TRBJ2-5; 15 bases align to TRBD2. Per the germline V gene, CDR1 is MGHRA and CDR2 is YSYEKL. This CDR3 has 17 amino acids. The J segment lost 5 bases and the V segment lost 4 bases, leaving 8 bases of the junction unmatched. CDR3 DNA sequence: TGCGCCAGCAGCCCATCCGGGACTAGCGGGAGGTCGGAGACCCAGTACTTC. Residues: CASSPSGTSGRSETQYF.